This T cell receptor (beta chain) was captured by sequencing in a study of blood T cell repertoires in COVID-19. Study details: The samples span acute and convalescent COVID-19 from the United States, Italy and Spain. PBMCs, B-cell-depleted T cells, or T cells were the source of the cDNA or gDNA that made up the material.

Per the original methods: Amplification from reference gene primers served as the basis for estimated nucleated cell counts. Using immunoSEQ multiplex PCR, the repertoire was profiled, and TCRdb retains in-frame clones only, with some absent. V and J calls and clone size are as listed in that table; D and trimming were resolved from the DNA. In the table there are 350,000 to 450,000 clones, roughly 85% of which are singletons. The CDR3 runs to 14 residues. Germline loops: CDR1 SGDLS, CDR2 YYNGEE. Trimming removed 3 bases from V and 7 bases from J; junction bases left unmatched: 8. The specimen was peripheral blood. The receptor was isolated from a woman aged 18-35 years with acute or convalescent COVID-19. The chain is built from TRBV9 and TRBJ2-7; 9 bases agree with TRBD1. The CDR3 protein is CASSDGTGIEEQYF. The CDR3 DNA reads as TGTGCCAGCAGCGATGGGACAGGGATCGAGGAGCAGTACTTC.